The 20 T cell receptor beta chains given below trace back to one sample, sequenced in a study of vaccination and CD4 T cells after COVID-19. This sample's treatment: approximately 11-day PBMC culture with coronavirus spike peptide pools or control peptides (ViraFEST assay). For these receptors, no antigen is known. Sequence data for DNA of cultured CD4+ T cells were generated by the Oncomine TCR Beta short-read assay. A single record per CDR3 protein comes from TCRdb applying MiXCR to the PCR reads. The sample has about 13,000 distinct CDR3 sequences; approximately 75% are singletons. Sequenced input: CD4+ T cells from blood, cultured in vitro. All receptors derive from a human donor who had recovered from COVID-19.

In its sample, this clonotype was seen a few times. The chain uses TRBV6-5 and TRBJ1-6; 7 bases are shared with TRBD1. The CDR3 length is 18 residues. Germline V gives CDR1 MNHEY, CDR2 SVGAGI. With 0 bases clipped from V and 8 bases from J, the junction kept 13 bases outside the gene matches. The CDR3 is CASSYSGGGRGFDSPLHF. The CDR3 nucleotides are TGTGCCAGCAGTTACTCTGGGGGGGGCAGGGGGTTTGATTCACCCCTCCACTTT.

The sample holds one count of this clonotype. The rearrangement links TRBV4-3 to TRBJ1-1; a possible D gene is TRBD1 (5 bases). The CDR3 is made up of 15 amino acids. With 4 bases removed from V and 0 bases from J, the gap between germline ends came to 12 bases. Per the germline V gene, CDR1 is LGHNA and CDR2 is YSLEER. The chain's CDR3 is CASSLAQGVNTEAFF. CDR3 in DNA: TGCGCCAGCAGCCTCGCGCAAGGGGTGAACACTGAAGCTTTCTTT.

The V and J genes are TRBV6-5 and TRBJ1-5, with D hard to call. The CDR3 covers 16 residues. Germline V gene sequence: CDR1 MNHEY, CDR2 SVGAGI. V dropped 0 bases and J dropped 5 bases, with 14 bases sitting between them. In DNA, the CDR3 is TGTGCCAGCAGTTACTCCAGGACGGCAGGCCATCAGCCCCAGCATTTT. Protein: CASSYSRTAGHQPQHF.

This chain joins TRBV12-3 or TRBV12-4 and TRBJ1-1; D is ambiguous. V was shortened by 3 bases and J by 6 bases, with 11 bases between the two germline ends. This CDR3 comprises 13 residues. This CDR3 is CASSFSANAEAFF. In nucleotides, the CDR3 is TGTGCCAGCAGTTTCTCGGCGAATGCTGAAGCTTTCTTT.

The gene calls are TRBV20-1 and TRBJ2-5; 7 nucleotides agree with TRBD2. The CDR3 length is 13 residues. The trim removed 3 bases at V and 4 bases at J, leaving 5 bases unmatched. Germline V gene data show CDR1 as DFQATT and CDR2 as SNEGSKA (reference sequence). The CDR3 coding sequence is TGCAGTGCTAGCTTAGGCGGGAGAGAGACCCAGTACTTC. Translation: CSASLGGRETQYF.

This clonotype was detected once. The genes are TRBV6-5 and TRBJ2-5, with 8 bases identical to TRBD1. Trimming at V came to 2 bases and at J to 7 bases, leaving 6 bases not matched to a gene. Germline lookup yields CDR1 MNHEY and CDR2 SVGAGI. This CDR3 is built from 14 residues. The CDR3 is CASSYRDRSLTQYF. DNA for the CDR3: TGTGCCAGCAGTTACCGGGACAGGTCCTTGACCCAGTACTTC.

This clonotype has just one count. The genes are TRBV7-8 and TRBJ1-5; D may be TRBD1 (5 bases). The V gene lost 5 bases and the J gene lost 6 bases, with 11 bases spanning the gap. The CDR3 has 13 residues. Germline values: CDR1 SGHVS, CDR2 FQNEAQ. CDR3 sequence: CASSLRGGQPQHF. In nucleotides, the CDR3 is TGTGCCAGCAGCCTACGGGGGGGTCAGCCCCAGCATTTT.

V usage is TRBV7-2 and J usage is TRBJ1-1; TRBD1 might be the D (6 bases). The V and J ends lost 5 bases and 6 bases respectively, with 19 bases between them. CDR1 SGHTA and CDR2 FQGNSA come from the germline V gene. The CDR3 is made up of 15 amino acids. The CDR3 reads CASSQVGGQSAEAFF. The CDR3 bases are TGTGCCAGCAGCCAGGTGGGGGGCCAGTCGGCTGAAGCTTTCTTT.

This clonotype occurred once. The chain combines TRBV7-8 with TRBJ1-1; tentatively, D is TRBD1 (5 bases). In germline, CDR1 is SGHVS, CDR2 FQNEAQ. Trimming stripped 3 bases from V and 6 bases from J, with 14 bases between. The CDR3 consists of 14 residues. The CDR3 nucleotides read TGTGCCAGCAGCTTCGAACGGGGGATCGCTGAAGCTTTCTTT. Encoded protein: CASSFERGIAEAFF.

The chain combines TRBV27 with TRBJ2-5; possible D gene TRBD1, 6 bases. V was clipped by 0 bases and J by 1 base, with 21 bases between them. Germline lookup yields CDR1 MNHEY and CDR2 SMNVEV (reference sequence). CDR3 length: 19 residues. The CDR3: CASSLSRFDAQGFQETQYF. In nucleotides, the CDR3 is TGTGCCAGCAGTTTATCGAGATTTGACGCTCAGGGGTTCCAAGAGACCCAGTACTTC.

This chain joins TRBV19 and TRBJ1-1; D is uncertain. The CDR3 runs to 13 residues. In germline, CDR1 is LNHDA, CDR2 SQIVND (reference sequence). V was cut by 7 bases and J by 1 base, with 10 bases left in between. CDR3 sequence reads: CASMKGTNTEAFF. Here the CDR3 DNA reads TGTGCCAGTATGAAGGGCACGAACACTGAAGCTTTCTTT.

This clonotype is a singleton in its sample. V and J are TRBV7-3 and TRBJ2-3, with D possibly matching TRBD2 (6 bases). Germline-derived CDR1 and CDR2 are SGHTA and FQGTGA. Trimming removed 8 bases from V and 1 base from J, with 16 bases in between. The length of the CDR3 is 15 residues. The CDR3 spells CASAVGGKGTDTQYF. The DNA of the CDR3 is TGTGCCAGCGCGGTCGGGGGTAAGGGCACAGATACGCAGTATTTT.

V usage is TRBV20-1 and J usage is TRBJ1-5; D uncertain. Germline values: CDR1 DFQATT, CDR2 SNEGSKA (reference sequence). Trimming took 4 bases from V and 4 from J, leaving 17 bases between them. The length of the CDR3 is 15 residues. CDR3 sequence reads: CSATRRAPTNQPQHF. In nucleotides, the CDR3 is TGCAGTGCTACCCGACGGGCCCCTACAAATCAGCCCCAGCATTTT.

This rearrangement joins TRBV6-5 to TRBJ2-7; 8 bases line up with TRBD1. Germline CDR1 and CDR2: MNHEY and SVGAGI. The CDR3 spans 15 residues. V shed 0 bases, J shed 11 bases, and the junction held 12 bases outside the gene matches. The CDR3 DNA is TGTGCCAGCAGTTACTCAATACAAACAGGGGGAATTGAGTACTTC. Protein: CASSYSIQTGGIEYF.

The gene calls are TRBV20-1 and TRBJ2-4; TRBD1 agrees at 7 bases. The J segment lost 2 bases and the V segment lost 6 bases, leaving 16 bases of the junction unmatched. The germline V gene has CDR1 DFQATT and CDR2 SNEGSKA (reference sequence). The CDR3 has 17 residues. Here the CDR3 DNA reads TGCAGTGCCGTCGGGACAGTCGGAAAGGGGACCAAAAACATTCAGTACTTC. Protein sequence: CSAVGTVGKGTKNIQYF.

V and J are TRBV28 and TRBJ1-5; 8 bases are shared with TRBD1. J lost 2 bases, V lost 5 bases, and 8 bases had no gene match. In germline, CDR1 is MDHEN, CDR2 SYDVKM. The CDR3 runs to 16 residues. CDR3 coding DNA: TGTGCCAGCAGTCCCCTAGGACAGGGCCGCAATCAGCCCCAGCATTTT. Translating it yields CASSPLGQGRNQPQHF.

CDR3 DNA sequence: TGTGCCAGCAGAAATGCCCGGACCCTCGGTCAGCCCCAGCATTTT. Encoded protein: CASRNARTLGQPQHF. The genes are TRBV28 and TRBJ1-5, with D hard to call. This CDR3 has 15 residues. Trimming pared 6 bases from V and 6 bases from J, leaving 18 bases between. The germline CDR1 and CDR2 sequences are MDHEN and SYDVKM.

The chain employs TRBV19 and TRBJ1-4; D remains unclear. The length of the CDR3 is 12 residues. CDR1 and CDR2 (germline): LNHDA, SQIVND (reference sequence). Trimming left V 0 bases short and J 11 bases short, with 7 bases between. The CDR3 loop reads CASSIEGRKLFF. In DNA, the CDR3 is TGTGCCAGTAGTATAGAAGGGAGGAAACTGTTTTTT.

This clonotype was seen a handful of times. The V call is TRBV28, the J call TRBJ1-5; no definite D call. Trimming shortened V by 3 bases and J by 0 bases, and 12 bases separated the two germline ends. The CDR3 has 16 amino acids. CDR1 is MDHEN and CDR2 is SYDVKM in the germline V gene. CDR3 DNA sequence: TGTGCCAGCAGTTTCCGGGGAGACTATAGCAATCAGCCCCAGCATTTT. Protein: CASSFRGDYSNQPQHF.

This clonotype was seen a few times. The chain has TRBV27 and TRBJ2-7, with D perhaps matching TRBD2 (7 bases). The V gene lost 7 bases and the J gene lost 1 base, with 20 bases spanning the gap. CDR1 and CDR2 from the germline V gene are MNHEY and SMNVEV (reference sequence). The CDR3 covers 16 residues. The CDR3 DNA reads TGTGCCAGCACCGGGGGGACGGGGGGCTATTCCTACGAGCAGTACTTC. It yields the protein CASTGGTGGYSYEQYF.